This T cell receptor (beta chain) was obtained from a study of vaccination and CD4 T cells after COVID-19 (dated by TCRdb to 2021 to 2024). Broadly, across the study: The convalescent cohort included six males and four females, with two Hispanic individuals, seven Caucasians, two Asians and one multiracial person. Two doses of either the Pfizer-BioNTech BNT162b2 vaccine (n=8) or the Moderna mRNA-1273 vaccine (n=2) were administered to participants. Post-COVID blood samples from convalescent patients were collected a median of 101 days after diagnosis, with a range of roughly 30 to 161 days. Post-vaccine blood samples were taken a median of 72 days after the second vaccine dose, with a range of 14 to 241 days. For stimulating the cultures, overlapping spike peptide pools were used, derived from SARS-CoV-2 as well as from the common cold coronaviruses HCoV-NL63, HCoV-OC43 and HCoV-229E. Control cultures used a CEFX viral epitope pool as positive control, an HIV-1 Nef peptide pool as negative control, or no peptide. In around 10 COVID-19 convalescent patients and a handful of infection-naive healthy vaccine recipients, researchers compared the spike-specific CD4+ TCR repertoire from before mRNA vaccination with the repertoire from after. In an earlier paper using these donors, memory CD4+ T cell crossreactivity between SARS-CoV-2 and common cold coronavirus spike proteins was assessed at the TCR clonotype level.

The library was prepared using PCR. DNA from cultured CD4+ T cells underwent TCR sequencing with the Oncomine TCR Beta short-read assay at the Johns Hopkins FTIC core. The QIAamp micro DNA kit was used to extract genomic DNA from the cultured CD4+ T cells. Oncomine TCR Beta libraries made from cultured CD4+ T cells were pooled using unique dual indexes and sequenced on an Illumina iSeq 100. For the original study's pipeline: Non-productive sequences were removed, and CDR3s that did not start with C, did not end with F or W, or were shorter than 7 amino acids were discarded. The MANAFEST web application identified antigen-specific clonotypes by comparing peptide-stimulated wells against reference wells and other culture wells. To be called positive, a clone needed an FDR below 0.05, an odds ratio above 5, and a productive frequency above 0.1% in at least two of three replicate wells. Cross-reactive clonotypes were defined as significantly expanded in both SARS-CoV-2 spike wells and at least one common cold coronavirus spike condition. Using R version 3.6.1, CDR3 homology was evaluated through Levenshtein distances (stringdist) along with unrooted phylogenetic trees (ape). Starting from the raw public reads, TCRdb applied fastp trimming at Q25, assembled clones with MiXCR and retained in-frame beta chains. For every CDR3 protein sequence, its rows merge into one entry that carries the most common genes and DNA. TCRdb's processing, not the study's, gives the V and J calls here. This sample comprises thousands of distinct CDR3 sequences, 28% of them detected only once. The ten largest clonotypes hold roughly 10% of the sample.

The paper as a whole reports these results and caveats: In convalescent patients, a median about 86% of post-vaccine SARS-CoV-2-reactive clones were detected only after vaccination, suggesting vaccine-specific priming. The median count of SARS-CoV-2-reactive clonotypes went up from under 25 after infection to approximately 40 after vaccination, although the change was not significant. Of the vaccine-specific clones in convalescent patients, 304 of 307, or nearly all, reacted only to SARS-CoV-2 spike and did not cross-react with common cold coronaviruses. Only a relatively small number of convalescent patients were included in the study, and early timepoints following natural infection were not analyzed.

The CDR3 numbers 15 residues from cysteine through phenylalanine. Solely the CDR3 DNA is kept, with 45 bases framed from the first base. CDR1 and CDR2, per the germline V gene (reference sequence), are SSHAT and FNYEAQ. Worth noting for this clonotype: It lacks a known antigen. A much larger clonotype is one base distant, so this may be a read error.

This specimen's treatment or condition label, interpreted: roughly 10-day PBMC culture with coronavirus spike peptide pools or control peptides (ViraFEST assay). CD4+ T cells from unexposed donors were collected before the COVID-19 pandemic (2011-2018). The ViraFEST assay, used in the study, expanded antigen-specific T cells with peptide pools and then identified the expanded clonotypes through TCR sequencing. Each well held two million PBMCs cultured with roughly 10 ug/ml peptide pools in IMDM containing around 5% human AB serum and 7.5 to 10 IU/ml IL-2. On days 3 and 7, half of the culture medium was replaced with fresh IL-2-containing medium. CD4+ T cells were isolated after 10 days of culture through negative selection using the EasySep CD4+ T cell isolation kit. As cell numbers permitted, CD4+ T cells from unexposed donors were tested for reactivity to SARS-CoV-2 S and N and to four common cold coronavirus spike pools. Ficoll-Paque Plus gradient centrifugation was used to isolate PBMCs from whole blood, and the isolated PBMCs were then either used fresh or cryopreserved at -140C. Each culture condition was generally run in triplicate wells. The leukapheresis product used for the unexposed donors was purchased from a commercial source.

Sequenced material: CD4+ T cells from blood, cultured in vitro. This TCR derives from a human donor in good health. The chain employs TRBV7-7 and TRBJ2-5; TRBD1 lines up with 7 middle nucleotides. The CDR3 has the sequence CASSLGTGAMETQYF. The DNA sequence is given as TGTGCTAGCAGCTTAGGTACAGGGGCAATGGAGACCCAGTACTTC.